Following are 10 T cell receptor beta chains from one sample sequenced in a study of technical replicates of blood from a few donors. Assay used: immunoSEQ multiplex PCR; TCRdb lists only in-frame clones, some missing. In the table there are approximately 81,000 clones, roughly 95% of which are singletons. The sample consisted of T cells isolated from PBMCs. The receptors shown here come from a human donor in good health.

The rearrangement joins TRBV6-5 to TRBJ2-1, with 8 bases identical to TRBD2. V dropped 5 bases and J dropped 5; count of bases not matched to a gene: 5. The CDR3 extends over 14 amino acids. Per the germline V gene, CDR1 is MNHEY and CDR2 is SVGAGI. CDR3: CASSPTSGHNEQFF. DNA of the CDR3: TGTGCCAGCAGTCCAACTAGCGGCCACAATGAGCAGTTCTTC.

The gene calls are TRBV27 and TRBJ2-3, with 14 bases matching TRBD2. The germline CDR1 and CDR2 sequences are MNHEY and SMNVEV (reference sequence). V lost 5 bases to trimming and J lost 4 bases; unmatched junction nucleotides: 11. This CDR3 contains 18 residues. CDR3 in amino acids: CASSPGLAGEEVSDTQYF. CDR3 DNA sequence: TGTGCCAGCAGTCCGGGACTAGCGGGGGAGGAGGTATCAGATACGCAGTATTTT.

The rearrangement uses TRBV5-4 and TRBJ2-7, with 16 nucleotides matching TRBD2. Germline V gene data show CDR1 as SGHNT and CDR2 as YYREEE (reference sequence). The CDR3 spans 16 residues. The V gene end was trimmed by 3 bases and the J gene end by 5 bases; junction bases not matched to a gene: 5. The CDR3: CASSSGLAGGLHEQYF. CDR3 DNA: TGTGCCAGCAGCTCGGGACTAGCGGGAGGGCTCCACGAGCAGTACTTC.

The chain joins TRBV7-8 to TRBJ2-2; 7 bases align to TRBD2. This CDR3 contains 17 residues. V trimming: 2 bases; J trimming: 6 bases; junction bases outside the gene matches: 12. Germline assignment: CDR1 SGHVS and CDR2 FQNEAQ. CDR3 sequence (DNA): TGTGCCAGCAGCTTATATATGGGAGGGCATGGTCCCGGGGAGCTGTTTTTT. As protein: CASSLYMGGHGPGELFF.

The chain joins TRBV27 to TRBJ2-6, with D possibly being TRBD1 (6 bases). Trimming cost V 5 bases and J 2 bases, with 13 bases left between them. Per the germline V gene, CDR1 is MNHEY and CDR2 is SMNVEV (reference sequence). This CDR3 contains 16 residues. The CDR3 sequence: CASSPTGHTGANVLTF. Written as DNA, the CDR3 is TGTGCCAGCAGTCCAACAGGGCATACTGGGGCCAACGTCCTGACTTTC.

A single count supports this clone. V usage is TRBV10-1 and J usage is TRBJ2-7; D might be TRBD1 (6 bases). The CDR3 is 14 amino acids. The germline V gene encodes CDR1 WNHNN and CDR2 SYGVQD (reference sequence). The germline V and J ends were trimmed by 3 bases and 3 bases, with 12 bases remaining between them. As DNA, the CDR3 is TGCGCCAGCAGTGAAGGGGGATTCAACTACGAGCAGTACTTC. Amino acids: CASSEGGFNYEQYF.

CDR3 sequence (DNA): TGTGCCAGCAGCTTAGGGTTACAGCGGGAGCAGTTCTTC. Its translation is CASSLGLQREQFF. The rearrangement uses TRBV9 and TRBJ2-1, with a possible D match to TRBD2 (5 bases). Per the germline V gene, CDR1 is SGDLS and CDR2 is YYNGEE. Between the trimmed V and J ends, which lost 4 bases and 10 bases, there was a span of 15 bases. The CDR3 is 13 amino acids.

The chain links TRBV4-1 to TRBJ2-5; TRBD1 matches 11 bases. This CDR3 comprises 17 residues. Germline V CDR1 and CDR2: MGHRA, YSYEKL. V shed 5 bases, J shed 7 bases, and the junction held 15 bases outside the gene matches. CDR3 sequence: CASSRGSGTGGLRTQYF. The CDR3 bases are TGCGCCAGCAGCAGAGGGTCCGGGACAGGGGGGCTCAGGACCCAGTACTTC.

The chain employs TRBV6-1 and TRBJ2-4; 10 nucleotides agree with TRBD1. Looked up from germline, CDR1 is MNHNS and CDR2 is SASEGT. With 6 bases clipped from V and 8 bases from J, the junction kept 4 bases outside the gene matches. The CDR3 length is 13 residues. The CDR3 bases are TGTGCCAGCAGCCCGGGACAGGGGTACATTCAGTACTTC. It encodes CASSPGQGYIQYF.

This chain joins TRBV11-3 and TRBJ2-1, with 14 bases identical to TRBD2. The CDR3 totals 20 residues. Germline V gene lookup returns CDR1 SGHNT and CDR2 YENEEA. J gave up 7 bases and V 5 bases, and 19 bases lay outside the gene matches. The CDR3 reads CASSATSGTSGSLGRNEQFF. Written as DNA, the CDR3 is TGTGCCAGCAGCGCGACTTCCGGGACTAGCGGGAGTTTAGGAAGGAATGAGCAGTTCTTC.